The sequence of this T cell receptor beta chain was determined in a study of T-cell memory formation after mild COVID-19. Whole-study results and caveats: SARS-CoV-2 specificity was not confirmed for second-wave clones peaking on day 37.

In the case of this clonotype: Its matching antigen is unknown.

Per the germline V gene, CDR1 is SGHKS and CDR2 is YYEKEE (reference sequence). The CDR3 extends over 14 amino acids. V lost 3 bases and J lost 6, with 13 bases in between. TCRdb processed the 5' RACE reads anew with MiXCR; each CDR3 protein has one entry. The sample lists around 340,000 distinct CDR3 sequences, less than 20% occurring once. The sequenced sample consisted of PBMCs or a T cell subset sorted from them (not recorded which). The rearrangement uses TRBV5-5 and TRBJ1-5, with D hard to call. The source of this sequence is a man aged 18 to 29 who had mild COVID-19 (a few samples of this study predate the infection). Cell type and time point are not known. The CDR3 reads CASSWVPEGQPQHF. The CDR3 DNA follows: TGTGCCAGCAGCTGGGTTCCGGAGGGTCAGCCCCAGCATTTT.